Listed here is a single TCR beta chain. What it recognizes is unknown. The entry originates in a study of T cells expressing NK-cell markers. Overall study findings and caveats: About 1.0-8% of CD8+ T cells in about 6 donors belonged to dominant NKG2C+ clonotypes.

After re-calling the 5' RACE reads, TCRdb lists one entry per CDR3 protein, DNA absent. The table for this sample gives hundreds of thousands of distinct CDR3 sequences. The specimen was blood T cells: a sorted CD56 or NKG2C T cell subset, CD4+ or CD8+ T cells, or bulk PBMC T cells (not recorded which). The clonotype comes from a woman between 18 and 70 years old in good health.

The CDR3: CASSLEGAGVVPDTQYF. This sequence joins TRBV5-1 and TRBJ2-3; lacking DNA, the TRBD1 call made by TCRdb goes unchecked. CDR1 and CDR2 (germline): SGHRS, YFSETQ. The CDR3 extends over 17 amino acids.